Reported below is one T cell receptor (beta chain). Its target is not known. The study ran its PCR with 60 Vbeta and 13 Jbeta primers. TCRdb's table, derived via immunoSEQ multiplex PCR, lists solely in-frame clones and lacks some. Of 110,000 to 150,000 clones listed, approximately 70% were seen once; the top ten hold approximately 1.6%. This specimen belongs to a study of cytomegalovirus exposure and HLA in healthy donors. Overall study findings and caveats: For most TCR sequences rarity was the rule, although some public TCRs occurred in many donors. Among CMV-associated TCR beta chains, most appeared HLA-restricted in a later analysis. Upon later analysis, TCR association rates were observed to vary by HLA locus, being highest for DRB1 and lowest for HLA-C.

Healthy bone marrow donors made up the donors. The CDR3 sequence is 15 residues long. Trimming stripped 0 bases from V and 4 bases from J, with 12 bases between. Germline V gives CDR1 MNHEY, CDR2 SMNVEV (reference sequence). This chain joins TRBV27 and TRBJ1-1; D perhaps matches TRBD1 (6 bases). This TCR came from a young woman in good health and CMV-seronegative. Sequenced input: PBMCs. The CDR3 sequence: CASSLSRGSGTEAFF. The CDR3 nucleotides read TGTGCCAGCAGTTTATCGAGGGGGTCGGGCACTGAAGCTTTCTTT.